These 27 T cell receptor beta chains share one sample of origin, sequenced in a study of shared clonotypes between healthy human individuals. Only in-frame clones appear in the TCRdb table, and some are missing; sequencing was by immunoSEQ multiplex PCR. The repertoire holds a few hundred thousand clones, with roughly 91% as singletons. The material sequenced was memory CD8+ T cells sorted from blood. Subset indicated: CD45RO+ cells pooled with CCR7-negative TemRA cells. All receptors come from a man aged 18-30 years in good health.

The chain employs TRBV30 and TRBJ1-1; D is uncertain. The CDR3 is 10 amino acids. V gave up 5 bases and J gave up 8 bases, with 9 bases separating them. Looked up from germline, CDR1 is GTSNPN and CDR2 is SVGIG (reference sequence). CDR3 sequence: CAWAGVEAFF. CDR3 DNA: TGTGCCTGGGCGGGCGTGGAAGCTTTCTTT.

The V call is TRBV9, the J call TRBJ2-1; D gene uncertain. This CDR3 region has 12 residues. V shed 0 bases and J shed 9 bases, with 7 bases lying between them. Germline V gives CDR1 SGDLS, CDR2 YYNGEE. The CDR3 region is CASSVDLTEQFF. The DNA of the CDR3 is TGTGCCAGCAGCGTAGATTTGACTGAGCAGTTCTTC.

Of note for this clone: Sequence at one end of the junction differs from germline and may be a read error. This chain connects TRBV7-7 to TRBJ2-1; 10 bases are a match to TRBD2. This CDR3 is built from 15 residues. From germline, CDR1 is SSHAT and CDR2 FNYEAQ (reference sequence). The CDR3 region has the DNA TGTGCTAGCAGCCCAACGGGACTAGCGTCGAATGAGCAGTTCTTC. Protein: CASSPTGLASNEQFF.

In this sample, this clone turned up once. The genes are TRBV11-2 and TRBJ2-5, with 7 bases that match TRBD1. V shed 5 bases, J shed 4 bases, and the junction held 7 bases outside the gene matches. The germline V gene has CDR1 SGHAT and CDR2 FQNNGV. The CDR3 has 14 residues. CDR3 sequence (DNA): TGTGCCAGCAGCAGATGGACAGGACCAGAGACCCAGTACTTC. This encodes CASSRWTGPETQYF.

The J gene is TRBJ1-1, the V gene TRBV6-5, with unresolved D. The CDR3 is 14 amino acids. With 2 bases removed from V and 3 bases from J, the gap between germline ends came to 10 bases. The germline gives CDR1 MNHEY, CDR2 SVGAGI. The chain's CDR3 is CASSYHSADTEAFF. CDR3 bases: TGTGCCAGCAGTTACCACAGTGCGGACACTGAAGCTTTCTTT.

The rearrangement joins TRBV9 to TRBJ1-1, with D maybe TRBD1 (5 bases). Trimming removed 1 base from V and 1 base from J, with 11 bases in between. CDR3 size: 15 residues. Germline V CDR1 and CDR2: SGDLS, YYNGEE. The CDR3 here is CASSVYAGQNTEAFF. Here the CDR3 DNA reads TGTGCCAGCAGCGTATATGCAGGACAGAACACTGAAGCTTTCTTT.

This clone came up once. V gene TRBV5-1 combines with J gene TRBJ2-1, with 7 bases identical to TRBD1. The V gene end was trimmed by 4 bases and the J gene end by 2 bases; junction bases not matched to a gene: 6. Germline-derived CDR1 and CDR2 are SGHRS and YFSETQ. This CDR3 is built from 15 residues. In DNA, the CDR3 is TGCGCCAGCAGCCTATGGACAGGACCCTACAATGAGCAGTTCTTC. Translating it yields CASSLWTGPYNEQFF.

The chain has TRBV28 and TRBJ1-4; 7 nucleotides align to TRBD1. The ends lost 4 bases at V and 5 bases at J; junction bases unmatched: 4. Germline V CDR1 and CDR2: MDHEN, SYDVKM. CDR3 length: 14 amino acids. The CDR3 DNA reads as TGTGCCAGCAGTTCGGACAGGCCCAATGAAAAACTGTTTTTT. Amino acids: CASSSDRPNEKLFF.

The gene calls are TRBV10-2 and TRBJ2-3, with D possibly TRBD2 on 5 matching bases. CDR1 WSHSY and CDR2 SAAADI come from the germline V gene. The CDR3 has 15 amino acids. Trimming took off 5 bases at V and 2 bases at J, with 14 bases between the two ends. The CDR3 region is CASSTREVHTDTQYF. The CDR3, as DNA: TGCGCCAGCAGTACTAGAGAGGTGCACACAGATACGCAGTATTTT.

This chain joins TRBV29-1 and TRBJ2-5; D is perhaps TRBD1 (5 bases). Germline values: CDR1 SQVTM, CDR2 ANQGSEA. Trimming shortened V by 1 base and J by 6 bases, and 12 bases separated the two germline ends. There are 13 residues in the CDR3. The CDR3 bases are TGCAGCGTTGAAGGCCAGGGCGACAAGACCCAGTACTTC. It yields the protein CSVEGQGDKTQYF.

This clone was observed many times. This sequence joins TRBV4-1 and TRBJ2-7, with D maybe TRBD2 (6 bases). The CDR3 totals 14 residues. Trimming removed 4 bases at V and 3 bases at J, with 13 bases between. Germline CDR1 MGHRA, CDR2 YSYEKL. The chain's CDR3 is CASSPIGGYYEQYF. DNA for the CDR3: TGCGCCAGCAGCCCCATCGGGGGTTACTACGAGCAGTACTTC.

V and J are TRBV11-2 and TRBJ2-5, with D unclear. This CDR3 is 13 amino acids long. Germline assignment: CDR1 SGHAT and CDR2 FQNNGV. Trimming removed 5 bases at V and 3 bases at J, with 10 bases between. CDR3 residues: CASSPASKETQYF. The DNA of the CDR3 is TGTGCCAGCAGCCCAGCGAGTAAAGAGACCCAGTACTTC.

This clone was picked up one time. The rearrangement uses TRBV2 and TRBJ2-7, with 8 bases that match TRBD2. Germline CDR1 reads SNHLY; CDR2 reads FYNNEI. The CDR3 totals 15 residues. V trimming: 7 bases; J trimming: 5 bases; junction bases outside the gene matches: 13. The CDR3 reads CASTTLTSARHEQYF. As DNA, the CDR3 is TGTGCCAGCACCACCCTGACTAGCGCACGCCACGAGCAGTACTTC.

As concerns this clone: The sample contains more than one DNA sequence encoding this CDR3. The V call is TRBV27, the J call TRBJ1-6; D gene unclear. V lost 5 bases and J lost 7, with 6 bases in between. Looked up from germline, CDR1 is MNHEY and CDR2 is SMNVEV (reference sequence). CDR3 length equals 12 residues. The CDR3 DNA reads TGTGCCAGCAGTCCCTTAAATTCACCCCTCCACTTT. Translation: CASSPLNSPLHF.

The rearrangement joins TRBV5-6 to TRBJ2-7; no clear D. Between the trimmed V and J ends, which lost 0 bases and 2 bases, there was a span of 9 bases. This CDR3 spans 14 amino acids. From germline, CDR1 is SGHDT and CDR2 YYEEEE. The CDR3, as DNA: TGTGCCAGCAGCTTGGAAGGCCCTACCTACGAGCAGTACTTC. Its translation: CASSLEGPTYEQYF. Using reference TRBV5-6 and TRBJ2-7 for the parts outside the CDR3, the full variable domain is DAGVTQSPTHLIKTRGQQVTLRCSPKSGHDTVSWYQQALGQGPQFIFQYYEEEERQRGNFPDRFSGHQFPNYSSELNVNALLLGDSALYLCASSLEGPTYEQYFGPGTRLTVT.

The chain uses TRBV27 and TRBJ1-6, with 8 bases identical to TRBD1. The germline CDR1 and CDR2 sequences are MNHEY and SMNVEV (reference sequence). This CDR3 is built from 15 residues. The V gene end was trimmed by 3 bases and the J gene end by 10 bases; junction bases not matched to a gene: 8. In DNA, the CDR3 is TGTGCCAGCAGTTTCCGAACAGGGGGACAATCACCCCTCCACTTT. Translating it yields CASSFRTGGQSPLHF.

The chain combines TRBV5-6 with TRBJ2-7; possibly TRBD2 for D (7 bases). This CDR3 comprises 14 residues. Trimming left V 9 bases short and J 6 bases short, with 22 bases between. Per the germline V gene, CDR1 is SGHDT and CDR2 is YYEEEE. CDR3 DNA: TGTGCCACCAGGGGTAGAGGGGGGGCTTTCGAGCAGTACTTC. Its protein is CATRGRGGAFEQYF.

The count of this clone is one. J is TRBJ2-7 and V is TRBV10-3, with a weak D call TRBD1 (6 bases). The germline V gene encodes CDR1 ENHRY and CDR2 SYGVKD. This CDR3 has 13 residues. Trimming stripped 6 bases from V and 0 bases from J, with 9 bases between. The CDR3 DNA sequence: TGTGCCATCAGATGGGACAACTCCTACGAGCAGTACTTC. Residues: CAIRWDNSYEQYF.

This chain connects TRBV10-3 to TRBJ1-2, with D perhaps matching TRBD1 (6 bases). With 2 bases removed from V and 6 bases from J, the gap between germline ends came to 16 bases. This CDR3 comprises 15 residues. CDR1 and CDR2 (germline): ENHRY, SYGVKD. The CDR3 loop is CAISEIGSGEDGYTF. The CDR3 bases are TGTGCCATCAGTGAGATCGGGTCAGGGGAAGATGGCTACACCTTC.

The chain recombines TRBV9 with TRBJ2-7; weak D call: TRBD2 (6 bases). This CDR3 contains 14 residues. Germline V gene sequence: CDR1 SGDLS, CDR2 YYNGEE. V lost 0 bases and J lost 2, with 9 bases in between. The CDR3 sequence is CASSVAGLPYEQYF. Written as DNA, the CDR3 is TGTGCCAGCAGCGTAGCAGGACTACCCTACGAGCAGTACTTC.

The chain joins TRBV13 to TRBJ2-1; 10 bases agree with TRBD2. From germline, CDR1 is PRHDT and CDR2 FYEKMQ (reference sequence). The length of the CDR3 is 16 residues. Trimming at V came to 5 bases and at J to 8 bases, leaving 12 bases not matched to a gene. This CDR3 is CASSPAGLAGVDEQFF. DNA for the CDR3: TGTGCCAGCAGCCCCGCAGGGCTAGCGGGAGTCGATGAGCAGTTCTTC.

This clone was seen repeatedly, ten times or more. The chain has TRBV2 and TRBJ1-1, with TRBD1 as a possible D gene (5 bases). Germline assignment: CDR1 SNHLY and CDR2 FYNNEI. V lost 1 base to trimming and J lost 0 bases, with 9 bases between them. CDR3 length: 15 residues. The chain's CDR3 is CASSEVGGLNTEAFF. In DNA, the CDR3 is TGTGCCAGCAGTGAAGTCGGGGGGTTGAACACTGAAGCTTTCTTT.

The rearrangement links TRBV28 to TRBJ2-5; D is uncertain. Germline V CDR1 and CDR2: MDHEN, SYDVKM. V was trimmed by 6 bases and J by 5 bases, leaving 13 bases between them. The CDR3 has 13 amino acids. This chain's CDR3 is CASRSFHVETQYF. In nucleotides, the CDR3 is TGTGCCAGCAGAAGTTTTCATGTGGAGACCCAGTACTTC.

With regard to this clone: Other nucleotide sequences in the sample specify the same CDR3. V gene TRBV13 combines with J gene TRBJ2-1; 10 nucleotides match TRBD2. The CDR3 contains 15 residues. The junction had 3 bases not matched to a gene; V was cut back by 4 bases and J by 3 bases. Per germline, CDR1 PRHDT and CDR2 FYEKMQ (reference sequence). This CDR3 is CASSSRLAGYNEQFF. For the CDR3, the DNA is TGTGCCAGCAGCTCTAGACTAGCGGGCTACAATGAGCAGTTCTTC.

The gene calls are TRBV12-5 and TRBJ1-2; D may be TRBD1 (6 bases). CDR3 length equals 17 residues. Trimming removed 6 bases at V and 11 bases at J, with 31 bases between. Germline V gene sequence: CDR1 LGHNT, CDR2 FRNRAP. CDR3 in amino acids: CASGFRRALRRGSLYTF. For the CDR3, the DNA is TGTGCTAGTGGCTTTCGAAGGGCGCTCAGGAGGGGGAGCTTGTACACCTTC.

The chain combines TRBV5-6 with TRBJ2-3; TRBD1 agrees at 7 bases. V lost 4 bases to trimming and J lost 3 bases; unmatched junction nucleotides: 8. Germline V gene lookup returns CDR1 SGHDT and CDR2 YYEEEE. This CDR3 comprises 15 residues. This chain's CDR3 is CASSADREMTDTQYF. The CDR3 DNA reads as TGTGCCAGCAGCGCTGACAGGGAAATGACAGATACGCAGTATTTT.

The J gene is TRBJ2-3, the V gene TRBV7-9; 8 bases line up with TRBD2. CDR1 is SEHNR, CDR2 FQNEAQ, per germline (reference sequence). J gave up 4 bases and V 5 bases, and 5 bases lay outside the gene matches. The length of the CDR3 is 14 residues. Written as DNA, the CDR3 is TGTGCCAGCAGCCCCAGCGGGAGCTCAGATACGCAGTATTTT. Translated: CASSPSGSSDTQYF.